The T cell receptor beta chain described here comes from a study of response to subunit inactivated influenza vaccine. The CDR3 has 15 amino acids. CDR1 and CDR2 from the germline V gene are MDHEN and SYDVKM. V dropped 7 bases and J dropped 5 bases, with 18 bases sitting between them. Using its own MiXCR run on the RT-PCR reads, TCRdb lists one record per CDR3 protein. This table holds more than 500,000 distinct CDR3 sequences, around 10% found once. To note about this clonotype: What it recognizes is unknown.

Study results and limitations: After each seasonal influenza vaccination, few new T cells are recruited, the authors suggested.

The sample was also reused in another study, on T cells expressing NK-cell markers. That investigation notes: Template switching by 5'RACE with UMIs generated the TCR beta cDNA. The eight sequenced donors comprised seven who were HCMV-seropositive and one who was seronegative.

The chain recombines TRBV28 with TRBJ2-1; D may be TRBD1 or TRBD2 (5 bases each). This receptor was obtained from a man in his fifties who received an inactivated influenza vaccine. The sequencing here drew on PBMCs from blood, taken on the day of vaccination. The CDR3 region has the DNA TGTGCCAGCAAGAACACAGGTGTGAGGGACAATGAGCAGTTCTTC. Its translation is CASKNTGVRDNEQFF.